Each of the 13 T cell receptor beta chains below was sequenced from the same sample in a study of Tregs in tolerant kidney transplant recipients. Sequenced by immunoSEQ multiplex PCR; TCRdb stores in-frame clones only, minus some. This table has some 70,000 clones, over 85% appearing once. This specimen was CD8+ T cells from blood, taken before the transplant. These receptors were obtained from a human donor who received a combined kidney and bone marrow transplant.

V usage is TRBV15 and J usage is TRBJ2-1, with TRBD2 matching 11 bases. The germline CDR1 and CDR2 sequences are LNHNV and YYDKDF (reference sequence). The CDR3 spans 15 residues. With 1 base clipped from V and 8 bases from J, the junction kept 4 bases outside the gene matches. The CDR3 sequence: CATSRGDSGRDEQFF. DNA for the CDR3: TGTGCCACCAGCAGAGGTGATAGCGGGAGGGATGAGCAGTTCTTC. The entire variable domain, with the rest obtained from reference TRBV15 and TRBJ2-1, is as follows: DAMVIQNPRYQVTQFGKPVTLSCSQTLNHNVMYWYQQKSSQAPKLLFHYYDKDFNNEADTPDNFQSRRPNTSFCFLDIRSPGLGDTAMYLCATSRGDSGRDEQFFGPGTRLTVL.

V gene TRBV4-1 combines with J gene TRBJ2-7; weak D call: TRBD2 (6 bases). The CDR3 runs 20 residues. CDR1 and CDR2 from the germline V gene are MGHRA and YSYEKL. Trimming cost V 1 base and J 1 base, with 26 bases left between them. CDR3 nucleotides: TGCGCCAGCAGCCAAGGGCCTAGTCCCCGTGCGGAGGGACGATCCTACGAGCAGTACTTC. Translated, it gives CASSQGPSPRAEGRSYEQYF.

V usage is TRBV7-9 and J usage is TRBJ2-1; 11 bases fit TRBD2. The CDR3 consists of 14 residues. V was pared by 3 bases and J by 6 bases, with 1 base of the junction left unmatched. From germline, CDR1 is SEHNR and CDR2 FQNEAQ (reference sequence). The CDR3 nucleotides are TGTGCCAGCAGCTTTAGCGGGAGGGGCAATGAGCAGTTCTTC. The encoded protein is CASSFSGRGNEQFF.

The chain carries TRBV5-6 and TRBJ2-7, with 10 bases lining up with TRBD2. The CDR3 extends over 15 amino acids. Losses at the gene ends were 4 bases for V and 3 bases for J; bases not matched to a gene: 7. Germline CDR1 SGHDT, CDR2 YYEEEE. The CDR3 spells CASSLGASGSYEQYF. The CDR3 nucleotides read TGTGCCAGCAGCCTTGGGGCTAGCGGGAGCTACGAGCAGTACTTC.

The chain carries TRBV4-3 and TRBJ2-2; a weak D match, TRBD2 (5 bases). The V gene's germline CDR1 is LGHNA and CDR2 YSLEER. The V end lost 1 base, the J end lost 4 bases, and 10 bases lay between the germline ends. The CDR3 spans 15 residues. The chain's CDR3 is CASSQGTGSTGELFF. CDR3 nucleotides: TGCGCCAGCAGCCAAGGAACGGGGTCCACCGGGGAGCTGTTTTTT.

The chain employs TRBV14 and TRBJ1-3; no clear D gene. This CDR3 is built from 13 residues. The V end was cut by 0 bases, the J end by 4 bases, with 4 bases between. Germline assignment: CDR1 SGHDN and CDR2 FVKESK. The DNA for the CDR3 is TGTGCCAGCAGCCAAGATCCGGGAAACACCATATATTTT. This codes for CASSQDPGNTIYF.

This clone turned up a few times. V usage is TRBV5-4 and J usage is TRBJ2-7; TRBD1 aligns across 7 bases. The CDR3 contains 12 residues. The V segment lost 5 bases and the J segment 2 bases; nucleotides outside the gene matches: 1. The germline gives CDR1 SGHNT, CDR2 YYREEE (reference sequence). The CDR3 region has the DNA TGTGCCAGCAGTACAGGGGCCTACGAGCAGTACTTC. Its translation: CASSTGAYEQYF.

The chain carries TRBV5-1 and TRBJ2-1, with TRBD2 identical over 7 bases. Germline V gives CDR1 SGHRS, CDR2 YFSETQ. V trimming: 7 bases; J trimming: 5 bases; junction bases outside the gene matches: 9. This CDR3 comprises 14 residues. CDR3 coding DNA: TGCGCCAGCCAATTTCGAGCGGGAAACAATGAGCAGTTCTTC. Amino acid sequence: CASQFRAGNNEQFF.

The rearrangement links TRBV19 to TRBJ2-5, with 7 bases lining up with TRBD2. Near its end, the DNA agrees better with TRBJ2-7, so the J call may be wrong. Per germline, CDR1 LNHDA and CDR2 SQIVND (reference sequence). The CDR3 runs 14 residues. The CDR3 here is CASSIGYGRYEQYF. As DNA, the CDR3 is TGTGCCAGTAGTATAGGATACGGGAGGTACGAGCAGTACTTC.

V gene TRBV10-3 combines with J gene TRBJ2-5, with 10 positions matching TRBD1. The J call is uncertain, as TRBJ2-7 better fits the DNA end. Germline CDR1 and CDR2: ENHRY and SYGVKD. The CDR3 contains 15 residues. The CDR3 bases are TGTGCCATATCCCATGGGGACAGGGGATTCTACGAGCAGTACTTC. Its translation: CAISHGDRGFYEQYF.

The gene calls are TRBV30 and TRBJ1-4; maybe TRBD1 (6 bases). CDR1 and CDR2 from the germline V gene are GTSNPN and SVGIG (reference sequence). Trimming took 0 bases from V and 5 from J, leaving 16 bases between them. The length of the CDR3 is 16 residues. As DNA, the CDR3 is TGTGCCTGGAGTGTCGGGGGGGCAGGCAGGAATGAAAAACTGTTTTTT. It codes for CAWSVGGAGRNEKLFF.

CDR3 nucleotides: TGTGCCATCCGCGGCGTAGTACTGTTGAACTCTGGAAACACCATATATTTT. It yields the protein CAIRGVVLLNSGNTIYF. This chain uses TRBV2 with TRBJ1-3; D is unclear. The CDR3 length is 17 residues. V was pared by 10 bases and J by 0 bases, with 22 bases between. Germline CDR1 SNHLY, CDR2 FYNNEI.

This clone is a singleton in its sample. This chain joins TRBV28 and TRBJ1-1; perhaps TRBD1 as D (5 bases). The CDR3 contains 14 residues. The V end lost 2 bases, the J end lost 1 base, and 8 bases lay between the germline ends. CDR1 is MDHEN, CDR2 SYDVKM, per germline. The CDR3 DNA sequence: TGTGCCAGCAGTTTAGGAGGGGCGAACACTGAAGCTTTCTTT. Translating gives CASSLGGANTEAFF.